The 21 T cell receptor beta chains given below trace back to one sample, sequenced in a study of T cell repertoires in cytomegalovirus infection. TCRdb ran MiXCR on the reads and lists one entry per CDR3 protein. Seen here are some 440,000 distinct CDR3 sequences, 25% to 40% observed once, and the top ten hold roughly an eighth. Sequencing input: PBMCs. These receptors all come from a human donor in good health (CMV status not recorded). Some clones in this sample may be carry-over from other donors' samples.

Regarding this clonotype: At one boundary the junction diverges from the germline segment, which might be a read error. The chain couples TRBV11-1 to TRBJ2-1, with 11 bases matching TRBD2. CDR3 length equals 15 residues. The germline V gene encodes CDR1 SGHAT and CDR2 FQDESV (reference sequence). For the CDR3, the DNA is TGTGCCAGCAGCACGGGACTAGCGGAGCCCCAAGAGCAGGTCTTC. Encoded protein: CASSTGLAEPQEQVF. Filled out from reference TRBV11-1 and TRBJ2-1, the complete variable domain reads EAEVAQSPRYKITEKSQAVAFWCDPISGHATLYWYRQILGQGPELLVQFQDESVVDDSQLPKDRFSAERLKGVDSTLKIQPAELGDSAMYLCASSTGLAEPQEQVFGPGTRLTVL.

This clonotype was counted a few times. This rearrangement joins TRBV5-4 to TRBJ2-5; 10 nucleotides agree with TRBD1. The CDR3 covers 15 residues. Looked up from germline, CDR1 is SGHNT and CDR2 is YYREEE (reference sequence). Losses at the gene ends were 4 bases for V and 5 bases for J; bases not matched to a gene: 8. In DNA, the CDR3 is TGTGCCAGCAGCCCGACAGGGGGCAATGGGGAGACCCAGTACTTC. Translated: CASSPTGGNGETQYF.

This clonotype was observed a handful of times. CDR3 sequence reads: CASSLSRLATEQFF. For the CDR3, the DNA is TGTGCCAGCAGTTTATCTCGCCTAGCCACTGAGCAGTTCTTC. The J gene is TRBJ2-1, the V gene TRBV27; possibly TRBD2 for D (5 bases). Germline assignment: CDR1 MNHEY and CDR2 SMNVEV (reference sequence). Deletions cut 0 bases from V and 9 bases from J, with 12 bases between. This CDR3 comprises 14 residues.

This clonotype was recorded at least ten times. The chain employs TRBV27 and TRBJ1-2; 11 bases match TRBD1. This CDR3 contains 17 residues. The germline V gene encodes CDR1 MNHEY and CDR2 SMNVEV (reference sequence). V shed 3 bases, J shed 6 bases, and the junction held 12 bases outside the gene matches. The CDR3 is CASSFFGQGAVGNGYTF. As DNA, the CDR3 is TGTGCCAGCAGTTTTTTCGGACAGGGGGCCGTGGGGAATGGCTACACCTTC.

The rearrangement joins TRBV6-4 to TRBJ2-3; 12 nucleotides align to TRBD2. The CDR3 runs 15 residues. After removal of 5 bases from V and 6 bases from J, the junction contained 6 bases not matched to a gene. Germline V gives CDR1 MRHNA, CDR2 SNTAGT. The CDR3 coding sequence is TGTGCCAGCAGTCGGACTAGCGGGGAAGGGGATACGCAGTATTTT. Its translation: CASSRTSGEGDTQYF.

This clonotype showed up just once. A single base separates this from a much larger clone, so it may be a read error. Because it lacks the conserved phenylalanine or tryptophan at the end, this CDR3 is likely a read error. This chain's CDR3 is CASSRGGSSYEQYL. CDR3 in DNA: TGTGCCAGCAGCCGCGGGGGGTCCTCCTACGAGCAGTACTTA. The chain joins TRBV7-2 to TRBJ2-7, with 8 bases matching TRBD2. The trim removed 5 bases at V and 0 bases at J, leaving 3 bases unmatched. From germline, CDR1 is SGHTA and CDR2 FQGNSA. The CDR3 has 14 residues.

This clonotype was picked up many times. This chain joins TRBV27 and TRBJ1-4, with D tentatively TRBD1 (6 bases). V was trimmed by 6 bases and J by 3 bases, leaving 8 bases between them. The CDR3 covers 13 residues. The germline V gene encodes CDR1 MNHEY and CDR2 SMNVEV (reference sequence). The CDR3 loop reads CASRGAANEKLFF. DNA of the CDR3: TGTGCCAGCAGGGGGGCAGCTAATGAAAAACTGTTTTTT. The full variable domain, with the rest looked up from reference TRBV27 and TRBJ1-4, is EAQVTQNPRYLITVTGKKLTVTCSQNMNHEYMSWYRQDPGLGLRQIYYSMNVEVTDKGDVPEGYKVSRKEKRNFPLILESPSPNQTSLYFCASRGAANEKLFFGSGTQLSVL.

This clonotype was detected a few times. The rearrangement uses TRBV7-8 and TRBJ2-2; a possible D gene is TRBD1 (6 bases). The germline gives CDR1 SGHVS, CDR2 FQNEAQ. With 5 bases removed from V and 5 bases from J, the gap between germline ends came to 18 bases. This CDR3 contains 16 residues. The CDR3 reads CASSPAWDTRTGELFF. The CDR3 DNA is TGTGCCAGCAGCCCGGCCTGGGACACCAGGACCGGGGAGCTGTTTTTT.

The gene calls are TRBV7-8 and TRBJ1-2; D gene unclear. Trimming shortened V by 1 base and J by 4 bases, and 13 bases separated the two germline ends. Germline CDR1 and CDR2: SGHVS and FQNEAQ. The CDR3 runs to 15 residues. CDR3 DNA: TGTGCCAGCAGCTTAGATCCCACATCTCCCTATGGCTACACCTTC. It translates to CASSLDPTSPYGYTF.

As regards this clonotype: The junction does not match germline at one end; this may be a read error. This chain joins TRBV10-3 and TRBJ1-5, with D tentatively TRBD1 (6 bases). In germline, CDR1 is ENHRY, CDR2 SYGVKD. CDR3 length equals 15 residues. The CDR3 DNA sequence: TGTGCCATCAGTGAGTCGGACAGTAGCAATCAGCCCCCGCATTTT. Its protein is CAISESDSSNQPPHF.

The genes are TRBV24-1 and TRBJ2-1; 7 nucleotides line up with TRBD1. From germline, CDR1 is KGHDR and CDR2 SFDVKD. Germline trimming cut 4 bases from V and 0 bases from J; bases unmatched to any gene: 2. The CDR3 length is 15 residues. The DNA for the CDR3 is TGTGCCACCAGTGAGACAGGGAGCTCCTACAATGAGCAGTTCTTC. Translating gives CATSETGSSYNEQFF.

This clonotype was observed at least ten times. The chain uses TRBV7-8 and TRBJ2-3, with 9 bases aligning to TRBD2. The CDR3 length is 17 residues. Germline V lookup: CDR1 SGHVS, CDR2 FQNEAQ. V dropped 5 bases and J dropped 2; count of bases not matched to a gene: 11. The CDR3 reads CASSGSLRGGPTDTQYF. The CDR3 coding sequence is TGTGCCAGCAGCGGATCGTTGCGGGGGGGTCCCACAGATACGCAGTATTTT.

This clonotype was detected many times. This chain uses TRBV7-3 with TRBJ1-1; D call uncertain. This CDR3 region has 11 residues. Germline values: CDR1 SGHTA, CDR2 FQGTGA. Trimming took off 3 bases at V and 8 bases at J, with 7 bases between the two ends. The CDR3 DNA reads as TGTGCCAGCAGCTTTCGTGGCGAAGCTTTCTTT. Translated: CASSFRGEAFF.

The sample holds a few counts of this clonotype. The rearrangement links TRBV19 to TRBJ2-1, with 8 nucleotides matching TRBD2. Germline V gene sequence: CDR1 LNHDA, CDR2 SQIVND (reference sequence). V lost 10 bases and J lost 4; bases outside the gene matches: 12. The CDR3 length is 15 residues. The CDR3 DNA reads as TGTGCCACCGACTCCGCTAGCGGGCTTTACAATGAGCAGTTCTTC. Its protein product is CATDSASGLYNEQFF.

The count of this clonotype is one. A read error is possible here, since a much larger clone lies one base away. The V call is TRBV7-2, the J call TRBJ1-6; the D gene is possibly TRBD1 (5 bases). The CDR3 contains 17 residues. Germline CDR1 reads SGHTA; CDR2 reads FQGNSA. In DNA, the CDR3 is TGTGCCAGCAGGGACAAAAGGTCGAGCTCCTATAATCCACCCCTCCACTTT. As protein: CASRDKRSSSYNPPLHF.

J is TRBJ2-2 and V is TRBV28, with D hard to call. From germline, CDR1 is MDHEN and CDR2 SYDVKM. Trimming pared 4 bases from V and 1 base from J, leaving 10 bases between. The CDR3 length is 15 residues. CDR3 residues: CASSSIEENTGELFF. The CDR3 region has the DNA TGTGCCAGCAGTTCCATAGAGGAGAACACCGGGGAGCTGTTTTTT.

This clonotype was found a few times. The chain uses TRBV4-1 and TRBJ2-7; possibly TRBD1 for D (6 bases). The V gene lost 3 bases and the J gene lost 0 bases, with 21 bases spanning the gap. Looked up from germline, CDR1 is MGHRA and CDR2 is YSYEKL. CDR3 length: 18 amino acids. As DNA, the CDR3 is TGCGCCAGCAGCCAGATAGTAAAGGGACACTCGAGCTCCTACGAGCAGTACTTC. Protein product: CASSQIVKGHSSSYEQYF.

This clonotype was picked up many times. The chain has TRBV7-2 and TRBJ2-5; D ambiguous. CDR1 is SGHTA and CDR2 is FQGNSA in the germline V gene. The CDR3 runs 16 residues. The V end was cut by 0 bases, the J end by 8 bases, with 19 bases between. The CDR3 here is CASSLAPTSTVETQYF. CDR3 nucleotide sequence: TGTGCCAGCAGCTTAGCGCCAACCAGTACGGTGGAAACCCAGTACTTC.

The V gene is TRBV5-4, the J gene TRBJ2-1; 8 nucleotides line up with TRBD2. Germline lookup yields CDR1 SGHNT and CDR2 YYREEE (reference sequence). Germline trimming cut 2 bases from V and 10 bases from J; bases unmatched to any gene: 8. CDR3 length: 14 residues. In DNA, the CDR3 is TGTGCCAGCAGCTTACCAGCGGGGGATAACGAGCAGTTCTTC. It yields the protein CASSLPAGDNEQFF.

Turning to this clonotype: At one boundary the junction diverges from the germline segment, which might be a read error. The J gene is TRBJ1-5, the V gene TRBV4-3; D uncertain. The CDR3 extends over 15 amino acids. The germline gives CDR1 LGHNA, CDR2 YSLEER. CDR3 sequence (DNA): TGCGCCCGCAGCCAAGATGGACGGGAAAATCAGCCCCAACATTTT. It translates to CARSQDGRENQPQHF.

This clonotype was detected ten times or more. V usage is TRBV2 and J usage is TRBJ2-5; D is uncertain. Germline V gene sequence: CDR1 SNHLY, CDR2 FYNNEI. This CDR3 contains 20 residues. Deletions cut 3 bases from V and 0 bases from J, with 26 bases between. CDR3 residues: CASSDFRWDTLGKYQETQYF. The CDR3 nucleotides are TGTGCCAGCAGTGATTTCCGGTGGGATACCCTGGGAAAGTACCAAGAGACCCAGTACTTC.